The source of this T cell receptor (beta chain) is a study of beta chain features in type 1 diabetes. As regards this clone: The antigen remains undetermined.

General study findings and limits: For Type 1 diabetes patients, all four CD4+ subsets carried TCRB CDR3s that were moderately but significantly shorter. Patients and controls would be equally affected if PCR favored shorter templates.

The authors reverse transcribed all of the isolated RNA, so sequencing captured expressed TCRB transcripts. Repertoires were generated with immunoSEQ multiplex PCR, while TCRdb's copy carries only in-frame clones and drops some. The data hold 350,000 to 400,000 clones, with 10% to 15% observed a single time. The sequence derives from a woman under 30 with type 1 diabetes. Sequencing was done on a sample of naive CD4+ T cells from blood.

The CDR3 reads CASSVGVGGSSYEQYF. The CDR3 region has the DNA TGTGCCAGCAGCGTAGGGGTGGGGGGGAGCTCCTACGAGCAGTACTTC. J is TRBJ2-7 and V is TRBV9; 7 bases line up with TRBD2. The germline V gene encodes CDR1 SGDLS and CDR2 YYNGEE. CDR3 length equals 16 residues. V lost 0 bases to trimming and J lost 0 bases; unmatched junction nucleotides: 6.